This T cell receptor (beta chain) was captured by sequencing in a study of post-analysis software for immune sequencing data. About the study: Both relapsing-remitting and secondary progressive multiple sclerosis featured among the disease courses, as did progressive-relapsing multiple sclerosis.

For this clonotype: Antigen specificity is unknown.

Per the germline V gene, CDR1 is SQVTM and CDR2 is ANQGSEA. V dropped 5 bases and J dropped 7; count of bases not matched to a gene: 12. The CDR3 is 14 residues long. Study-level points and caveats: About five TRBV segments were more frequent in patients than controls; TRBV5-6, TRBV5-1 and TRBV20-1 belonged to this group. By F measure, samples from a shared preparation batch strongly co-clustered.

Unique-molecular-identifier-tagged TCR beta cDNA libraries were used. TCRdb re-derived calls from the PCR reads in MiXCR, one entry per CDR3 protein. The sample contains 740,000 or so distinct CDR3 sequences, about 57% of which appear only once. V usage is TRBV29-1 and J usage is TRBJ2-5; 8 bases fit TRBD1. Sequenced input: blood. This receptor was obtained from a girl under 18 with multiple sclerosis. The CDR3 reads CSVHGTGVPGTQYF. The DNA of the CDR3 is TGCAGCGTTCACGGGACAGGCGTACCAGGGACCCAGTACTTC. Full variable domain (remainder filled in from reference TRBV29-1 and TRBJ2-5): SAVISQKPSRDICQRGTSLTIQCQVDSQVTMMFWYRQQPGQSLTLIATANQGSEATYESGFVIDKFPISRPNLTFSTLTVSNMSPEDSSIYLCSVHGTGVPGTQYFGPGTRLLVL.